This T cell receptor (beta chain) was documented in a study of blood T cell repertoires in COVID-19. Study context: The United States, Italy and Spain supplied acute and convalescent COVID-19 samples.

This CDR3 region has 14 residues. Germline CDR1 reads SNHLY; CDR2 reads FYNNEI. The V and J ends lost 3 bases and 6 bases, in that order; junction bases with no gene match: 5. Original handling: Amplification from reference gene primers served as the basis for estimated nucleated cell counts. Produced via immunoSEQ multiplex PCR; TCRdb's table is partial and in-frame only. V and J calls plus clone size are reproduced from that table; the DNA served to infer D and trimming. The table has roughly 200,000 clones, 70% to 90% seen once. The source of this sequence is a human donor with active or convalescent COVID-19. The donor label of this sample is uncertain. The sequenced material came from peripheral blood. The rearrangement links TRBV2 to TRBJ1-2, with TRBD1 matching 9 bases. This chain's CDR3 is CASSDSGQGDGYTF. CDR3 in DNA: TGTGCCAGCAGTGACTCGGGACAGGGAGATGGCTACACCTTC.